The T cell receptor beta chain under discussion was sequenced for a study of regulatory T cells in long-lasting Graves disease. Time point: newly diagnosed GD, antithyroid drugs for less than 3 months. Following extraction of RNA from PBMCs, that RNA was used to make the TCR library. Arm-PCR of CDR3 regions and iRepertoire HTBI primers were the basis on which TCR beta libraries were built. TCRdb re-called the multiplex PCR reads through MiXCR, storing one row per CDR3 protein. The repertoire holds 350,000 to 500,000 distinct CDR3 sequences, roughly 15% seen once, with approximately 17% in the top ten. In its sample, this clonotype was seen many times. A further study also used this sample, focusing on T cells in Graves' hyperthyroidism and ophthalmopathy. As that report states: Patients aged 18 to 65 with hyperthyroidism were newly diagnosed, with duration under 2 months. Patients with uncontrolled infections, other autoimmune diseases, pregnancy or lactation were excluded.

The sequences come from peripheral blood mononuclear cells (PBMCs), collected at new diagnosis, from a patient treated with antithyroid drugs. The source is a woman aged 50 to 65 with Graves disease.

In DNA, the CDR3 is TGTGCCAGCAGTGCCAGACCAGCTAACTATGGCTACACCTTC. It encodes CASSARPANYGYTF. The rearrangement links TRBV28 to TRBJ1-2; no definite D call. CDR1 and CDR2 from the germline V gene are MDHEN and SYDVKM. Trimming cost V 5 bases and J 0 bases, with 10 bases left between them. This CDR3 has 14 amino acids.